This T cell receptor beta chain was sequenced during a study of OX40 agonist ivuxolimab in advanced cancers. Study context: Each patient was given ivuxolimab into a vein every 2 weeks, at 0.01 to 10 mg/kg. Partial responses occurred in Three dose-escalation patients, one with hepatocellular carcinoma and two with cutaneous melanoma. The study, taken as a whole, reports: Clonal expansion by week 6 occurred in CD4+ and CD8+ blood T cells (at 0.1 to 3.0 mg/kg).

This table comes from immunoSEQ multiplex PCR, and its TCRdb copy is limited to in-frame clones, with some not included. Of about 48,000 clones in the sample, approximately 88% were seen once. About this clone itself: The antigen remains undetermined.

There are 13 residues in the CDR3. Trimming took 5 bases from V and 3 from J, leaving 11 bases between them. In germline, CDR1 is MNHNS, CDR2 SASEGT. This sample comprised CD4+ or CD8+ T cells sorted from blood, obtained in a trial of the OX40 agonist ivuxolimab. The receptor's source is an adult with an advanced solid tumor such as melanoma, head and neck, liver or kidney cancer. This rearrangement joins TRBV6-1 to TRBJ2-7; a possible D gene is TRBD2 (5 bases). The CDR3 DNA sequence: TGTGCCAGCAGTAGCACCGGGAACTACGAGCAGTACTTC. Translating gives CASSSTGNYEQYF.